This TCR beta chain was documented in a study of technical replicates of blood from a few donors. Only one count was recorded for this clone. Assay: immunoSEQ multiplex PCR; the TCRdb copy retains only in-frame clones and omits some. The table has about 49,000 clones, 92% seen once. CDR3 length: 14 residues. Germline assignment: CDR1 MNHEY and CDR2 SMNVEV (reference sequence). The junction had 5 bases not matched to a gene; V was cut back by 6 bases and J by 9 bases. This TCR came from a human donor in good health. Some clones in this sample may be carry-over from other donors' samples. The gene calls are TRBV27 and TRBJ2-5; 15 nucleotides align to TRBD2. Material: PBMCs. The CDR3 is CASRGLAGGEAQYF. CDR3 nucleotide sequence: TGTGCCAGCAGGGGACTAGCGGGGGGTGAGGCCCAGTACTTC.